This TCR beta chain was identified during a study of blood T cells in healthy people across ages. The ends were cut back, 4 bases at V and 5 bases at J, with 11 bases in the middle. Per germline, CDR1 SQVTM and CDR2 ANQGSEA. The CDR3 runs to 12 residues. PCR was performed a second time for about 6 to 12 cycles using a sample-barcoded 5' primer and a J-beta primer mix. TCRdb re-called the 5' RACE reads through MiXCR, storing one row per CDR3 protein. This sample has more than 1 million distinct CDR3 sequences, with under 55% found just once. This rearrangement joins TRBV29-1 to TRBJ2-5; no reliable D call. Source material: blood. The origin of this receptor is a woman aged 60 to 75 in good health. CDR3 coding DNA: TGCAGCGTTGGGTGGCAACGGGAGACCCAGTACTTC. Translating gives CSVGWQRETQYF.